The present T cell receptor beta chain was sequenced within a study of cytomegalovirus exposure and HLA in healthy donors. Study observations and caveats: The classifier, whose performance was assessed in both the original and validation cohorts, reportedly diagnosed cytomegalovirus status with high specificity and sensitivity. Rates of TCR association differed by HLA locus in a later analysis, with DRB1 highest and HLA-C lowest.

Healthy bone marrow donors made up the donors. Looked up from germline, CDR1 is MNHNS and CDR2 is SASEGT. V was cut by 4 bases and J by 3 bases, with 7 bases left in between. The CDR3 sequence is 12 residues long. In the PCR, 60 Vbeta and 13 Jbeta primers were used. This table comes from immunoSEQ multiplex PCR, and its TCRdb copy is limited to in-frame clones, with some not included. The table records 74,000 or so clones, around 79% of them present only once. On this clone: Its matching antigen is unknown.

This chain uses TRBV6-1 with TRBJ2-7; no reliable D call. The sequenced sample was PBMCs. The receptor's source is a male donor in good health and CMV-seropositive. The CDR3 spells CASSGMSYEQYF. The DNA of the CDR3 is TGTGCCAGCAGTGGCATGAGCTACGAGCAGTACTTC.